This T cell receptor (beta chain) is from a study of CD8 T cells in Susac syndrome. Study-level results: The authors acknowledged that the study's TCR sequencing and HLA analysis involved relatively few individuals.

The germline CDR1 and CDR2 sequences are SQVTM and ANQGSEA. V was clipped by 3 bases and J by 2 bases, with 10 bases between them. The CDR3 extends over 13 amino acids. RNA amounts of about 0.45 to 1 ug underwent reverse transcription with random hexamers. A multiplex approach, immunoSEQ multiplex PCR, amplified TCR beta CDR3 across 54 Vbeta and 13 Jbeta. One entry per CDR3 protein results from TCRdb running MiXCR on the immunoSEQ multiplex PCR reads. The data show over 100,000 distinct CDR3 sequences, around 94% seen once. This clonotype was seen a few times. The antigen is undetermined. TCR beta was sequenced from blood CD8+ and CD4+ T cells. CD8+ and CD4+ T cells were negatively isolated; TEMRA cells were FACS-enriched.

The rearrangement links TRBV29-1 to TRBJ2-5; D might be TRBD2 (6 bases). This TCR was sampled from a human donor with Susac syndrome. The sequencing input was CD8+ T cells from PBMCs. The CDR3 region is CSVEGGTQETQYF. CDR3 nucleotides: TGCAGCGTTGAGGGTGGGACTCAAGAGACCCAGTACTTC.